This T cell receptor beta chain comes out of a study of PD-1 blockade in classical Hodgkin lymphoma. Whole-study context: On a schedule of every 2 weeks, patients received nivolumab 3 mg/kg intravenously.

Study results and limitations: Some patients started nivolumab under 1 year after ASCT, and they were excluded. CD4+ TCR diversity, unlike CD8+, climbed significantly by C4D1.

Assay used: immunoSEQ multiplex PCR; TCRdb lists only in-frame clones, some missing. The sample shows approximately 65,000 clones, approximately 94% of them seen only once. With regard to this clone: As yet, its antigen is unknown.

Per germline, CDR1 SGHAT and CDR2 FQNNGV. The CDR3 totals 16 residues. The junction had 17 bases not matched to a gene; V was cut back by 10 bases and J by 7 bases. Time point given: cycle 4 day 1 (C4D1), after around six weeks of nivolumab. Each and every patient relapsed after autologous stem cell transplantation, and patients got differing brentuximab vedotin exposure. Complete response, partial response or progressive disease were the best responses. This sequence was found in a human donor with classical Hodgkin lymphoma. V usage is TRBV11-2 and J usage is TRBJ2-1, with 9 bases matching TRBD2. Sample: peripheral blood mononuclear cells (PBMCs), taken before the fourth cycle of nivolumab. The CDR3 loop reads CATKKLAGAVGNEQFF. The CDR3 DNA reads TGTGCCACCAAGAAATTAGCGGGGGCCGTGGGGAATGAGCAGTTCTTC.